This TCR beta chain was identified in a study of T cell responses to AZD1222 COVID-19 vaccine. The overall study: Second-dose intervals of approximately 4 or approximately 12 weeks were pooled.

Germline CDR1 MNHEY, CDR2 SMNVEV (reference sequence). The CDR3 runs to 14 residues. V lost 6 bases and J lost 5, with 17 bases in between. TCRdb keeps only in-frame clones here, not all; method: immunoSEQ multiplex PCR. Here the sample spans fewer than 150,000 clones, about nine tenths being singletons. The chain employs TRBV27 and TRBJ2-7; a possible D gene is TRBD2 (7 bases). The material was peripheral blood, obtained on day 0 of AZD1222 vaccination. This sequence was found in an adult in good health. The CDR3 DNA reads TGTGCCAGCAGGCCCATGGGGGGGCAAAACGAGCAGTACTTC. It is translated as CASRPMGGQNEQYF.